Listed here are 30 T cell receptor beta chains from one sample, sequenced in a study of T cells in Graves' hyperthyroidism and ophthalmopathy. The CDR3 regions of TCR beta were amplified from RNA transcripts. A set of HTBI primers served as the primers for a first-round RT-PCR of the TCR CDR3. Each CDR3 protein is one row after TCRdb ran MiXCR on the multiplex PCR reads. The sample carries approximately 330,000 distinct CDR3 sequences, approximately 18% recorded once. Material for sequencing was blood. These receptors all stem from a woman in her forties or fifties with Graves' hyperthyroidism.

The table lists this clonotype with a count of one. In DNA form, the CDR3 reads TGTGCCAGCAGCTTTGGGACAACCTACGAGCAGTACTTC. It is translated as CASSFGTTYEQYF. The chain carries TRBV11-2 and TRBJ2-7, with a tentative D call TRBD1 (6 bases). The CDR3 spans 13 residues. Germline values: CDR1 SGHAT, CDR2 FQNNGV. Between the trimmed V and J ends, which lost 3 bases and 2 bases, there was a span of 8 bases.

The CDR3 DNA is TGTGCCAGCAGTTCTTTTGCGGGGGGCACAGATACGCAGTATTTT. It is translated as CASSSFAGGTDTQYF. The V call is TRBV7-9, the J call TRBJ2-3; TRBD2 matches at 7 bases. The CDR3 sequence is 15 residues long. Germline values: CDR1 SEHNR, CDR2 FQNEAQ (reference sequence). After removal of 6 bases from V and 1 base from J, the junction contained 7 bases not matched to a gene.

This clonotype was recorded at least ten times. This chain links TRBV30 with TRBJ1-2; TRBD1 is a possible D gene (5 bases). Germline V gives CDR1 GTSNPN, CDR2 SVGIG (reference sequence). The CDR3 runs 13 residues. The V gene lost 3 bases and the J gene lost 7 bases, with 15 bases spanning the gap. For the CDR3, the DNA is TGTGCCTGGAGCCCCGTGGGGGATGGTGGCTACACCTTC. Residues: CAWSPVGDGGYTF.

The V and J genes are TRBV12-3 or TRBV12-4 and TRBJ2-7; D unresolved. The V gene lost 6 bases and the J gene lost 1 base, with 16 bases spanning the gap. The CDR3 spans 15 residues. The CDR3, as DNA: TGTGCCAGCAGCCCAATGGGCCAAGGGTCCTACGAGCAGTACTTC. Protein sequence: CASSPMGQGSYEQYF.

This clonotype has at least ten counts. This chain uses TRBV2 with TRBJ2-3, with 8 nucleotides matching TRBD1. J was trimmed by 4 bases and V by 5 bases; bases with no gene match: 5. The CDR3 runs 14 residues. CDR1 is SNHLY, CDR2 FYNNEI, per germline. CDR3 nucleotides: TGTGCCAGCAGTCTGGACAGGGATGCAGATACGCAGTATTTT. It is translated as CASSLDRDADTQYF.

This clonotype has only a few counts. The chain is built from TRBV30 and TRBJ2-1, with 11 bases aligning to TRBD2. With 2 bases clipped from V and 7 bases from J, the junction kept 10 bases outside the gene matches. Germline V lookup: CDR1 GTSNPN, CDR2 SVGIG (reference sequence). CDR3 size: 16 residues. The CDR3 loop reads CAWSLMGSGGANEQFF. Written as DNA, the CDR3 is TGTGCCTGGAGTTTAATGGGTAGCGGGGGGGCGAATGAGCAGTTCTTC.

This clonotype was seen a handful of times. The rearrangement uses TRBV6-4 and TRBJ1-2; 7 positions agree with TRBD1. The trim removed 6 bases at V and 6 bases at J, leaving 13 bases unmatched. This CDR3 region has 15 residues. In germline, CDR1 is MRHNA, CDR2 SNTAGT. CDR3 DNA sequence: TGTGCCAGCAGAAACCTCGACAGGGTAAACGATGGCTACACCTTC. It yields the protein CASRNLDRVNDGYTF.

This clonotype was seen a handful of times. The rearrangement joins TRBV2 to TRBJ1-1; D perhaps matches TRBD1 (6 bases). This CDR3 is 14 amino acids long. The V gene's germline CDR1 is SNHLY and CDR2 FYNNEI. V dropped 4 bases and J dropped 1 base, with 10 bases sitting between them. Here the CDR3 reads CASSAQDRNTEAFF. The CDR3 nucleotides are TGTGCCAGCAGTGCCCAGGACAGGAACACTGAAGCTTTCTTT.

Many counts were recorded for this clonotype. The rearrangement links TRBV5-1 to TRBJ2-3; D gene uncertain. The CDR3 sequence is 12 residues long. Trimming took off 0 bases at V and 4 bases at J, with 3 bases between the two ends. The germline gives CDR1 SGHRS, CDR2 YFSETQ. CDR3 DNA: TGCGCCAGCAGCTTGGAGGCAGATACGCAGTATTTT. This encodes CASSLEADTQYF. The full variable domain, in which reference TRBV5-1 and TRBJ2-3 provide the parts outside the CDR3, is KAGVTQTPRYLIKTRGQQVTLSCSPISGHRSVSWYQQTPGQGLQFLFEYFSETQRNKGNFPGRFSGRQFSNSRSEMNVSTLELGDSALYLCASSLEADTQYFGPGTRLTVL.

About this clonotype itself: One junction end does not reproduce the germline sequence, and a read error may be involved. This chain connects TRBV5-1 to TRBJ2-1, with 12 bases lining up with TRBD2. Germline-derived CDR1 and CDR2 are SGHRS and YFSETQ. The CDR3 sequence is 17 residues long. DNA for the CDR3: TGCGCCAGCAGCTTGGTACTAGCGGGAGGAATGGGCAATGGGCAGTTCTTC. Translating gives CASSLVLAGGMGNGQFF.

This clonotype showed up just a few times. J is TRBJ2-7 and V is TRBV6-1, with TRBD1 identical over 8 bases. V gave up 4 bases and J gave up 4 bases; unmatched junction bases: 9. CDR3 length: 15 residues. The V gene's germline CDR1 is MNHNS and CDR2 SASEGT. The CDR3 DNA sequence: TGTGCCAGCAGTGTAAGAGACAGGGGACTTTACGAGCAGTACTTC. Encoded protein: CASSVRDRGLYEQYF.

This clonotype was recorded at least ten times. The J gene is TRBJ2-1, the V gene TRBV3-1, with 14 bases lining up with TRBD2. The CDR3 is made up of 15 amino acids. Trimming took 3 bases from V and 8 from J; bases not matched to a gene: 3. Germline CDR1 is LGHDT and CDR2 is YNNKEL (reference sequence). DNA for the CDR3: TGTGCCAGCAGCCACTGGACTAGCGGGGGGTATGAGCAGTTCTTC. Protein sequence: CASSHWTSGGYEQFF.

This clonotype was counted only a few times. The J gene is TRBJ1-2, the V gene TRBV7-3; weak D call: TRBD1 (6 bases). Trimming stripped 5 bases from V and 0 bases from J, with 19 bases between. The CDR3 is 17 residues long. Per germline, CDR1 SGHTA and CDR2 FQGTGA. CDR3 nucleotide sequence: TGTGCCAGCAGCCCTGGGGGCAGCTCCCCTTCTAACTATGGCTACACCTTC. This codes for CASSPGGSSPSNYGYTF.

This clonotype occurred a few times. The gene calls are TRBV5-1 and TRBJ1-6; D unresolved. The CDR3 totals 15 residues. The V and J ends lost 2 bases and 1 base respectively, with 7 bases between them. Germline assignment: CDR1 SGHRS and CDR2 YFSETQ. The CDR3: CASSFSGSYNSPLHF. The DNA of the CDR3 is TGCGCCAGCAGCTTCTCCGGTTCCTATAATTCACCCCTCCACTTT.

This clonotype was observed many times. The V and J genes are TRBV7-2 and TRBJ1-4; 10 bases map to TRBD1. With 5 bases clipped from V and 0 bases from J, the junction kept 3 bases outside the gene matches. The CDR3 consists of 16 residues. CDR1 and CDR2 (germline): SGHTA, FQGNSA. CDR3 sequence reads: CASSIGQGATNEKLFF. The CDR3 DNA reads TGTGCCAGCAGCATAGGACAGGGGGCAACTAATGAAAAACTGTTTTTT.

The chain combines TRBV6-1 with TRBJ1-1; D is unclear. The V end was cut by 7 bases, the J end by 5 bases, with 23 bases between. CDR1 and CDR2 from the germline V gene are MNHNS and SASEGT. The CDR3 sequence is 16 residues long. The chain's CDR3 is CASTPRREIFETEAFF. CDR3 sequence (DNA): TGTGCCAGCACCCCCAGGCGGGAGATTTTTGAAACTGAAGCTTTCTTT.

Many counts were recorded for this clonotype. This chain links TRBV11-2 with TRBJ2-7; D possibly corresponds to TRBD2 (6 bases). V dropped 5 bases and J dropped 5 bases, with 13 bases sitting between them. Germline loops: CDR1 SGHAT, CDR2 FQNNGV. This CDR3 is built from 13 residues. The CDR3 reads CASSLPPGDEQYF. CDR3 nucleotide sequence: TGTGCCAGCAGCCTACCCCCGGGGGACGAGCAGTACTTC.

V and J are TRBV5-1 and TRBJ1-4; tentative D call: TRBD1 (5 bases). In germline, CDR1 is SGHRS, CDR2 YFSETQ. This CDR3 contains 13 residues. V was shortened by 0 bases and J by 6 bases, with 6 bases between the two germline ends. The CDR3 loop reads CASSLGRDEKLFF. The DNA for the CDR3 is TGCGCCAGCAGCTTGGGCAGGGATGAAAAACTGTTTTTT.

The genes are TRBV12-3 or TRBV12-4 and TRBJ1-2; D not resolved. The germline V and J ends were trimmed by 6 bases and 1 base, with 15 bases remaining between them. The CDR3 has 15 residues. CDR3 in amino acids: CASSRPGRNNYGYTF. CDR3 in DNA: TGTGCCAGCAGCCGACCCGGACGGAATAACTATGGCTACACCTTC.

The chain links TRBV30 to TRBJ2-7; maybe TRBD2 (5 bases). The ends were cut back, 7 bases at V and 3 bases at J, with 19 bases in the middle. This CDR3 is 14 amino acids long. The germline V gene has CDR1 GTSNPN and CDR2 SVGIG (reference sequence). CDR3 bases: TGTGCCTACAACCCCATCAGCGGAAACTACGAGCAGTACTTC. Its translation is CAYNPISGNYEQYF.

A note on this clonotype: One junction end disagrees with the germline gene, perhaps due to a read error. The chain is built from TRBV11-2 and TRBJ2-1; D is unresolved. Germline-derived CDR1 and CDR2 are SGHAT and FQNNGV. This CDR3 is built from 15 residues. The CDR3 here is CASSPDPKGDNEQFF. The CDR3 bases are TGCGCCAGCAGCCCGGACCCAAAAGGTGACAATGAGCAGTTCTTC.

CDR3 nucleotide sequence: TGTGCCAGCAGCTTGGCGCCAGGGGAGTTCTACGAGCAGTACTTC. Protein product: CASSLAPGEFYEQYF. This rearrangement joins TRBV5-8 to TRBJ2-7, with D tentatively TRBD1 (6 bases). The CDR3 sequence is 15 residues long. V was cut by 0 bases and J by 3 bases, with 13 bases left in between. Per the germline V gene, CDR1 is SGHTS and CDR2 is YDEGEE.

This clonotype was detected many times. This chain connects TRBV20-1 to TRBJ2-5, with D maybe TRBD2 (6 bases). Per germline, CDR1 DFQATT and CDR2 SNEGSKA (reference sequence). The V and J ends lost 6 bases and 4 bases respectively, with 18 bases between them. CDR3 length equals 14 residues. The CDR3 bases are TGCAGTGCCCCCAGTGGGGGAGGTACAGAGACCCAGTACTTC. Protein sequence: CSAPSGGGTETQYF.

The CDR3 is CASSGDGYEQYF. CDR3 nucleotides: TGTGCCAGCAGTGGGGACGGTTACGAGCAGTACTTC. The genes are TRBV25-1 and TRBJ2-7; D may be TRBD1 or TRBD2 (5 bases each). CDR1 and CDR2 from the germline V gene are MGHDK and SYGVNS. CDR3 size: 12 residues. Trimming removed 4 bases from V and 4 bases from J, with 8 bases in between.

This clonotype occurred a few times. CDR3 nucleotide sequence: TGCAGTGCTGCTCCGGACAGGGTGCCGGGGCAGCCCCAGCATTTT. This encodes CSAAPDRVPGQPQHF. The chain has TRBV20-1 and TRBJ1-5; 8 bases are a match to TRBD1. Germline lookup yields CDR1 DFQATT and CDR2 SNEGSKA (reference sequence). J gave up 7 bases and V 5 bases, and 13 bases lay outside the gene matches. The CDR3 loop spans 15 amino acids.

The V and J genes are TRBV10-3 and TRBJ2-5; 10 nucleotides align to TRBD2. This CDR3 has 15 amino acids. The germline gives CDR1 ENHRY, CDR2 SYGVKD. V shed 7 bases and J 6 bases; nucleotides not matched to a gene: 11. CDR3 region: CAIIVEREGPKTQYF. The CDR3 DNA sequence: TGTGCCATCATTGTAGAGCGGGAGGGCCCTAAGACCCAGTACTTC.

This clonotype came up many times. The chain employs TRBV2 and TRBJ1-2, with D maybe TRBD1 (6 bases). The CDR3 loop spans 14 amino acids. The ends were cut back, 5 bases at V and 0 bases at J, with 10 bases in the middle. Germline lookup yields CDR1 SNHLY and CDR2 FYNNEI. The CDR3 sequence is CASSLAGANYGYTF. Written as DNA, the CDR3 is TGTGCCAGCAGTCTGGCAGGGGCTAACTATGGCTACACCTTC. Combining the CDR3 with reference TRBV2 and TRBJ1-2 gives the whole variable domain EPEVTQTPSHQVTQMGQEVILRCVPISNHLYFYWYRQILGQKVEFLVSFYNNEISEKSEIFDDQFSVERPDGSNFTLKIRSTKLEDSAMYFCASSLAGANYGYTFGSGTRLTVV.

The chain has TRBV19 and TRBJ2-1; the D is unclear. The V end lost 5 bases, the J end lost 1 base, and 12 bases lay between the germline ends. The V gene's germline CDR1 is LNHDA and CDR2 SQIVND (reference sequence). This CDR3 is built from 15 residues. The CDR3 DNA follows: TGTGCCAGTAGTCGCCTCAGTGGGTCCTACAATGAGCAGTTCTTC. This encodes CASSRLSGSYNEQFF.

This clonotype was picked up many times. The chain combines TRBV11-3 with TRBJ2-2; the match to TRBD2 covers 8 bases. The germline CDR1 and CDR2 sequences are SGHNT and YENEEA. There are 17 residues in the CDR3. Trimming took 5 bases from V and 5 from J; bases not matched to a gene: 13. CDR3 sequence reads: CASSHRPVAGWTGELFF. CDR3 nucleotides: TGTGCCAGCAGCCACCGGCCGGTAGCGGGATGGACCGGGGAGCTGTTTTTT.

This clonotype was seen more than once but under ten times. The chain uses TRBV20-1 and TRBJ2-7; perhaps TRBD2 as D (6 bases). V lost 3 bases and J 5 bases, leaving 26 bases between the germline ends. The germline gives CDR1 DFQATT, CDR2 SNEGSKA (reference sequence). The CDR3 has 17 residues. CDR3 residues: CSASSAPGGGPYNEQYF. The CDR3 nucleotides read TGCAGTGCTAGTTCGGCCCCTGGGGGAGGACCCTACAACGAGCAGTACTTC.